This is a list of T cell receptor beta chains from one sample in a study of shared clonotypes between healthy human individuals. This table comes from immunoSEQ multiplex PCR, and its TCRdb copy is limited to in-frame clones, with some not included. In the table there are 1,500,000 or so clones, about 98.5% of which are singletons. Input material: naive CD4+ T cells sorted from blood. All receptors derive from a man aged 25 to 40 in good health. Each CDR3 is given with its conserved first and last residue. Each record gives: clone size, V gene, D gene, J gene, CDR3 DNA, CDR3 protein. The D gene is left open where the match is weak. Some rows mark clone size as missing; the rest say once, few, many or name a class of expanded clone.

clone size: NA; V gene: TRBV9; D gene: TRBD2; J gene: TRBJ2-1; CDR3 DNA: TGTGCCAGCAGTCTGCTAGCGGGAGGGCCCCCCTACAATGAGCAGTTCTTC; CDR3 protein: CASSLLAGGPPYNEQFF
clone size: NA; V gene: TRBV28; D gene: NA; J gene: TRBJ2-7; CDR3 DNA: TGTGCCAGCAGTTTAGTAGGGGATCCCTACGAGCAGTACTTC; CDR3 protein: CASSLVGDPYEQYF
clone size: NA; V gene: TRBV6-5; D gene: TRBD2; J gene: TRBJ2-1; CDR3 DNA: TGTGCCAGCAGGCAGACTAGCGGGAGAGGGCGGCAGTTCTTC; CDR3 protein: CASRQTSGRGRQFF
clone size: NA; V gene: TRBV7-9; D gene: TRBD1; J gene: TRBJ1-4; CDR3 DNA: TGTGCCAGCAGCTTAGACAGGGGACTAACTAATGAAAAACTGTTTTTT; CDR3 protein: CASSLDRGLTNEKLFF
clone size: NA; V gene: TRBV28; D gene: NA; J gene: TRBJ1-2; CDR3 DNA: TGTGCCAGCAGAACCACAGGGGGCTACACCTTC; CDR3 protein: CASRTTGGYTF
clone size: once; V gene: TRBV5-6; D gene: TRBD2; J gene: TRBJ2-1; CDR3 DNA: TGTGCCAGCAGTCCTGGACTAGCGGGAGCCCCCTACAATGAGCAGTTCTTC; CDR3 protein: CASSPGLAGAPYNEQFF
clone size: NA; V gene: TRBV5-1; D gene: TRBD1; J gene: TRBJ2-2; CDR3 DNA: TGCGCCAGCAGCTGGGGACAGGGGTGGACCGGGGAGCTGTTTTTT; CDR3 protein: CASSWGQGWTGELFF
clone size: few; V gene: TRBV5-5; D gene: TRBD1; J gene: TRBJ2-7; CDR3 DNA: TGTGCCAGCAGCTTGGTGACAGGGGGAAACGAGCAGTACTTC; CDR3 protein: CASSLVTGGNEQYF
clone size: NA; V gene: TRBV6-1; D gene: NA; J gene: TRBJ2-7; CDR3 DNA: TGTGCCAGCAGGGACCGCCCTGGGAGCTCCTACGAGCAGTACTTC; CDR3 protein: CASRDRPGSSYEQYF
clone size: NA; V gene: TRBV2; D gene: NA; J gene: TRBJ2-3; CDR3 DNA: TGTGCCAGCAGTGAATTGGACTCTTCGCATACGCAGTATTTT; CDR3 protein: CASSELDSSHTQYF
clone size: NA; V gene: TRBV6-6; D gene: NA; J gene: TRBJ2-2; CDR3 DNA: TGTGCCAGCAGTTACTCGATAGCCGCCGGGGAGCTGTTTTTT; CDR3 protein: CASSYSIAAGELFF
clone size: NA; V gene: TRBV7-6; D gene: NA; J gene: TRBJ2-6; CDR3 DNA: TGTGCCAGCAGCTTAATCTCTGGGGCCAACGTCCTGACTTTC; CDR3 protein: CASSLISGANVLTF
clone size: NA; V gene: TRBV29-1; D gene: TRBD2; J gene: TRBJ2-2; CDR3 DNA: TGCAGCGTTGGACTAGCGGGAGGAGCCGGGGAGCTGTTTTTT; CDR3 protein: CSVGLAGGAGELFF
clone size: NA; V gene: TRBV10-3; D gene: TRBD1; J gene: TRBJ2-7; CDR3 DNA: TGTGCCATCAGCGAGACTCGGAGTGGGACAGGGGGCCTGAGGGAGCAGTACTTC; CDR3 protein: CAISETRSGTGGLREQYF
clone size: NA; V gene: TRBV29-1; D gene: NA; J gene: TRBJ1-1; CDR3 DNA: TGCAGCGTTGTGGGGATGTATGCTACTGAAGCTTTCTTT; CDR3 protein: CSVVGMYATEAFF
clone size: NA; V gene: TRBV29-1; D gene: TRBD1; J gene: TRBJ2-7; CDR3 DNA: TGCAGCGTCGGTACCGGGACAGGGTACGAGCAGTACTTC; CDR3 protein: CSVGTGTGYEQYF
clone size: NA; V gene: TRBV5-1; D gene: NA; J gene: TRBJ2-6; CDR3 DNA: TGCGCCAGCAGCTTAACAGGGACTGGGGCTGGGGCCAACGTCCTGACTTTC; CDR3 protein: CASSLTGTGAGANVLTF